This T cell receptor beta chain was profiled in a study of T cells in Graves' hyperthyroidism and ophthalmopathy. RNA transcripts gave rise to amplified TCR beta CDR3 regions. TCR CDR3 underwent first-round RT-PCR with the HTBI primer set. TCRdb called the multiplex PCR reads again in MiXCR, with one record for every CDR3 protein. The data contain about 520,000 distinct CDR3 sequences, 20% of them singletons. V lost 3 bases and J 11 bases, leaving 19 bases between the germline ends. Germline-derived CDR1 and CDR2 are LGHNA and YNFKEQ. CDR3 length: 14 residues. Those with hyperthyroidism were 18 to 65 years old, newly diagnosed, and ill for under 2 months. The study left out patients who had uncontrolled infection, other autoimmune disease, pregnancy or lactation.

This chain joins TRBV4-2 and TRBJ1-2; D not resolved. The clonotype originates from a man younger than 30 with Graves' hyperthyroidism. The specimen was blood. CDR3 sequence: CASSHHQREDFYTF. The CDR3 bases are TGTGCCAGCAGCCACCACCAGAGGGAGGATTTTTACACCTTC.